The text below deals with one T cell receptor beta chain. Clones were read by immunoSEQ multiplex PCR, and TCRdb kept only the in-frame ones, dropping some. The sample lists more than 45,000 clones; roughly nine tenths were seen once. The junction had 3 bases not matched to a gene; V was cut back by 5 bases and J by 4 bases. Germline V CDR1 and CDR2: MNHEY, SVGAGI. The CDR3 sequence is 14 residues long. Anyone with autoimmune disease history or systemic immunosuppression was excluded. The data were taken from a study of OX40 agonist ivuxolimab in advanced cancers. As for the study in general: Hepatocellular carcinoma, melanoma, renal cell or head and neck cancer affected the dose-escalation patients.

Specimen: CD4+ or CD8+ T cells sorted from blood, collected in a trial of the OX40 agonist ivuxolimab. The genes are TRBV6-5 and TRBJ2-2; 8 bases match TRBD1. The sequence was collected from an adult with an advanced solid tumor such as melanoma, head and neck, liver or kidney cancer. CDR3 protein: CASSGTGPTGELFF. DNA for the CDR3: TGTGCCAGCAGTGGGACAGGCCCCACCGGGGAGCTGTTTTTT.